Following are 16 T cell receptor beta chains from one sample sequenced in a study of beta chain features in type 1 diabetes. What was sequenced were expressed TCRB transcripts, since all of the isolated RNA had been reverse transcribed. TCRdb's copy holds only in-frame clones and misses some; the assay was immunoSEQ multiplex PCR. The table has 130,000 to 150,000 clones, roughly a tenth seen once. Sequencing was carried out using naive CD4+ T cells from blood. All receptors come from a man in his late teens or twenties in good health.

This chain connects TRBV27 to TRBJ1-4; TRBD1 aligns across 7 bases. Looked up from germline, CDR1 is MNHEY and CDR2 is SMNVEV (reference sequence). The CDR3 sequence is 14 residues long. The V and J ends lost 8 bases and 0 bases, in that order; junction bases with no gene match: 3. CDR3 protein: CASGGTATNEKLFF. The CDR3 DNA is TGTGCCAGCGGAGGGACAGCAACTAATGAAAAACTGTTTTTT.

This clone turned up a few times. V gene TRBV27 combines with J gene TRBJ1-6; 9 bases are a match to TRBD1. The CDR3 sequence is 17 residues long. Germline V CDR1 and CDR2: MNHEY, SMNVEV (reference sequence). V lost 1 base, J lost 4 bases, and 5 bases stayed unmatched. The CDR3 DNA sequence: TGTGCCAGCAGTTTATGGGGACAGGGCAAGTATAATTCACCCCTCCACTTT. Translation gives CASSLWGQGKYNSPLHF.

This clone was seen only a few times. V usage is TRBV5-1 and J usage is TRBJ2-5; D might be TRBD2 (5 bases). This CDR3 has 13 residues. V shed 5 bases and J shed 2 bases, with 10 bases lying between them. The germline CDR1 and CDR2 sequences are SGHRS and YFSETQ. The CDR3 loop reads CASRGSVQETQYF. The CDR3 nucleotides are TGCGCCAGCAGGGGTAGCGTGCAAGAGACCCAGTACTTC.

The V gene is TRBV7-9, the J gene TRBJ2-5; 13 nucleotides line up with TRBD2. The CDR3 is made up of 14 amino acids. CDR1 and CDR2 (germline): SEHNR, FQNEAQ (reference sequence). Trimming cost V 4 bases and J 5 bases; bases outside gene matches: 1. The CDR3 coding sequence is TGTGCCAGCAGCTGGGGACTAGCGGGGGAGACCCAGTACTTC. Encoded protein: CASSWGLAGETQYF.

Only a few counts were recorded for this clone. Here the CDR3 reads CASSGTATNYGYTF. The CDR3 nucleotides read TGTGCCAGTTCCGGGACAGCTACTAACTATGGCTACACCTTC. This chain joins TRBV2 and TRBJ1-2; TRBD1 aligns across 7 bases. J was trimmed by 0 bases and V by 9 bases; bases with no gene match: 7. Germline V lookup: CDR1 SNHLY, CDR2 FYNNEI. The CDR3 has 14 residues.

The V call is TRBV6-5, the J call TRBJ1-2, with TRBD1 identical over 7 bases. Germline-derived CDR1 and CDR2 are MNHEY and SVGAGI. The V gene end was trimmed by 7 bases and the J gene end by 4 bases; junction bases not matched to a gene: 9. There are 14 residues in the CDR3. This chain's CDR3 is CASIYRGTRYGYTF. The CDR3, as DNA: TGTGCCAGCATCTACAGGGGAACGCGCTATGGCTACACCTTC.

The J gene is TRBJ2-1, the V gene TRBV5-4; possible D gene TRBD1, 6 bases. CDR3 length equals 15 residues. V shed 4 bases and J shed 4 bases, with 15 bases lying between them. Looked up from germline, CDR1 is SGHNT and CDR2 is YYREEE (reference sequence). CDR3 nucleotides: TGTGCCAGCAGCGCGGAGTGGGGGCGATACAATGAGCAGTTCTTC. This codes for CASSAEWGRYNEQFF.

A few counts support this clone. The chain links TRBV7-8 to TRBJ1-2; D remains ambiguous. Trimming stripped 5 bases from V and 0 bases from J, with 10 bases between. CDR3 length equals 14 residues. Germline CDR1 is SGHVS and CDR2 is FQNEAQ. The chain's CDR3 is CASSPNSPNYGYTF. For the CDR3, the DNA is TGTGCCAGCAGCCCTAACAGCCCTAACTATGGCTACACCTTC. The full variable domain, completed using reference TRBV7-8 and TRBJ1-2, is GAGVSQSPRYKVAKRGQDVALRCDPISGHVSLFWYQQALGQGPEFLTYFQNEAQLDKSGLPSDRFFAERPEGSVSTLKIQRTQQEDSAVYLCASSPNSPNYGYTFGSGTRLTVV.

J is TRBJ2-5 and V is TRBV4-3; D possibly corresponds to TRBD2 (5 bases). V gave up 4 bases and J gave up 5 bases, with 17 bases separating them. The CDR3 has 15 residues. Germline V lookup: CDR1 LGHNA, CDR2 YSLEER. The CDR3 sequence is CASSPLIGGWETQYF. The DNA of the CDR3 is TGCGCCAGCAGCCCTCTAATCGGAGGTTGGGAGACCCAGTACTTC.

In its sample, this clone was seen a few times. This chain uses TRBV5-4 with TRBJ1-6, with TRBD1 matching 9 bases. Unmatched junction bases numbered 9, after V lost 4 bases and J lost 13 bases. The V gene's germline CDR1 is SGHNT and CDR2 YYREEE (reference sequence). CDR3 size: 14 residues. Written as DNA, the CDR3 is TGTGCCAGCAGCCCGGACAGGGGATGGTTCCCCCTCCACTTT. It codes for CASSPDRGWFPLHF.

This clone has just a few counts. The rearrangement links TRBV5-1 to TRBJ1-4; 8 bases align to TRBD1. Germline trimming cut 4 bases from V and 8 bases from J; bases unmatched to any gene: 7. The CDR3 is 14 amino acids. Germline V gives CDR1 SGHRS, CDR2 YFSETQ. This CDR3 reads CASSTGQGQEKLFF. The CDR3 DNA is TGCGCCAGCAGCACCGGACAGGGACAGGAAAAACTGTTTTTT.

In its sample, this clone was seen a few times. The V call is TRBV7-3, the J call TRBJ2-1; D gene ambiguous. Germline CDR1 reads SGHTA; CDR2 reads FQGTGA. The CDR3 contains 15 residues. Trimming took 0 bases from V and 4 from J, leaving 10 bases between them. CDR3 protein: CASSLTGQQYNEQFF. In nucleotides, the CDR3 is TGTGCCAGCAGCTTAACTGGGCAGCAATACAATGAGCAGTTCTTC. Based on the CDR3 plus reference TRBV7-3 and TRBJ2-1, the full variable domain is GAGVSQTPSNKVTEKGKYVELRCDPISGHTALYWYRQSLGQGPEFLIYFQGTGAADDSGLPNDRFFAVRPEGSVSTLKIQRTERGDSAVYLCASSLTGQQYNEQFFGPGTRLTVL.

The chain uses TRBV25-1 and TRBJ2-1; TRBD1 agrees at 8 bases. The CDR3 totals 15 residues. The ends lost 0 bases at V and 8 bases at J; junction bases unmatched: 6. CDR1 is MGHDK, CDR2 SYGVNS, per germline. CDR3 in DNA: TGTGCCAGCAGTGAATATCGGACAGGGCGGGATGAGCAGTTCTTC. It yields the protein CASSEYRTGRDEQFF.

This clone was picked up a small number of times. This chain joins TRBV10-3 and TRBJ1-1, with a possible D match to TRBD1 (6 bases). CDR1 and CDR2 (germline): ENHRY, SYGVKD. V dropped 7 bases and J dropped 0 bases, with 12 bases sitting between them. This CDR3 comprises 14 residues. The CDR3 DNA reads TGTGCCATCAAAAGACAGGTGATGAACACTGAAGCTTTCTTT. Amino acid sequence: CAIKRQVMNTEAFF.

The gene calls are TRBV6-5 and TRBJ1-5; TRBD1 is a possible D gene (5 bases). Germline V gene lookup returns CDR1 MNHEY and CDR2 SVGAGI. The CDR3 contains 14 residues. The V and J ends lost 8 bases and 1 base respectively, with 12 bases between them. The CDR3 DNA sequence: TGTGCCAGCCGCATGGGGGGAAGCAATCAGCCCCAGCATTTT. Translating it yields CASRMGGSNQPQHF.

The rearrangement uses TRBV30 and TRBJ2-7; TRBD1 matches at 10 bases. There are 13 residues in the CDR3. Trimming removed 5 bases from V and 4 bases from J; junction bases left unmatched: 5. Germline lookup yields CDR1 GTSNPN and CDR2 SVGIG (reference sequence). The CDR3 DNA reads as TGTGCCTGGGGCGGGACAGGGGCTTACGAGCAGTACTTC. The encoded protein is CAWGGTGAYEQYF.